This T cell receptor (beta chain) stems from a study of T cell changes during pregnancy in multiple sclerosis. Generated by immunoSEQ multiplex PCR, the TCRdb table keeps only in-frame clones and is missing some. The sample has tens of thousands of clones; roughly 94% are singletons. The CDR3 has 16 amino acids. CDR1 is SGHVS and CDR2 is FNYEAQ in the germline V gene. The V and J ends lost 3 bases and 2 bases, in that order; junction bases with no gene match: 6. Sequencing was performed on CD4+ T cells from peripheral blood mononuclear cells, taken after pregnancy. This sequence originates from a female donor with multiple sclerosis, enrolled in a pregnancy study. The chain employs TRBV7-6 and TRBJ2-3; the match to TRBD2 covers 9 bases. CDR3: CASSFLSGGLTDTQYF. Here the CDR3 DNA reads TGTGCCAGCAGCTTCCTTAGCGGGGGACTCACAGATACGCAGTATTTT.